The 5 T cell receptor beta chains below all came from one sample that was sequenced in a study of T cell responses to AZD1222 COVID-19 vaccine. Assay: immunoSEQ multiplex PCR; the TCRdb copy retains only in-frame clones and omits some. The table lists roughly 150,000 clones, approximately 83% of them singletons. Material: peripheral blood, obtained on day 0 of AZD1222 vaccination. Receptors originate from an adult in good health.

Points on this clone: A read error may produce the germline difference seen at one junction end. V is TRBV3-1 (or the pseudogene TRBV3-2) and J is TRBJ1-2; 10 bases line up with TRBD1. The CDR3 totals 13 residues. Germline CDR1 LGHDT, CDR2 YNNKEL (reference sequence). CDR3 in amino acids: CASNQGQGGSYTF. CDR3 in DNA: TGTGCCAGCAACCAAGGACAGGGGGGGAGCTACACCTTC.

The V and J genes are TRBV4-1 and TRBJ1-6; 7 bases align to TRBD1. The CDR3 loop spans 15 amino acids. Germline V gives CDR1 MGHRA, CDR2 YSYEKL. V shed 8 bases, J shed 8 bases, and the junction held 12 bases outside the gene matches. CDR3 sequence (DNA): TGCGCCAGCGCCTCACCCCAGGGGGTTTATTCACCCCTCCACTTT. This gives the protein CASASPQGVYSPLHF.

The chain employs TRBV4-1 and TRBJ2-3; 7 bases align to TRBD2. This CDR3 comprises 16 residues. V gave up 0 bases and J gave up 7 bases; unmatched junction bases: 10. CDR1 MGHRA and CDR2 YSYEKL come from the germline V gene. The CDR3 sequence is CASSQDLGEGSYTQYF. The CDR3 nucleotides are TGCGCCAGCAGCCAAGATCTGGGGGAGGGGTCCTATACGCAGTATTTT.

The sample holds one count of this clone. CDR3 sequence: CASNPGASVYNEQFF. Written as DNA, the CDR3 is TGTGCCAGCAACCCGGGGGCTAGCGTCTACAATGAGCAGTTCTTC. The chain employs TRBV9 and TRBJ2-1, with D possibly being TRBD1 or TRBD2 (6 bases each). The CDR3 sequence is 15 residues long. In germline, CDR1 is SGDLS, CDR2 YYNGEE. The germline V and J ends were trimmed by 6 bases and 3 bases, with 16 bases remaining between them.

The chain is built from TRBV20-1 and TRBJ2-2; no clear D gene. V lost 3 bases and J lost 1, with 9 bases in between. Germline V gives CDR1 DFQATT, CDR2 SNEGSKA (reference sequence). The CDR3 sequence is 14 residues long. The CDR3 spells CSASSSMNTGELFF. The CDR3 region has the DNA TGCAGTGCTAGTTCATCTATGAACACCGGGGAGCTGTTTTTT.